This entry concerns a single T cell receptor beta chain. The target of this receptor is not known. Base qualities are missing; no much larger clone stands one base away. This specimen comes from a study of T cell repertoires in cytomegalovirus infection (dated by TCRdb to between 2017 and 2020). Concerning the study at large: The HLA type of each donor mattered for the analysis, because public TCR beta signatures pointed to carriage of CMV infection along with the matching HLA type. The research as a whole found: In both this cohort and an independent cohort of more than 350 donors, the cumulative frequency of public TCR beta family members distinguished carriers of CMV infection plus the relevant HLA type. In the ex vivo response, HLA-C-restricted CMV-specific TCR beta clonotypes were dominant, and in two of eight donors the single most frequent clonotype came from this HLA-C-restricted group.

V lost 6 bases and J lost 2 bases, and the count of bases not matched to a germline gene is 8. The CDR3 holds 14 amino acids from the cysteine to the phenylalanine. This entry keeps only the CDR3 DNA: 42 bases, framed from base 1. The germline V gene (reference sequence) yields DFQATT for CDR1 and SNEGSKA for CDR2. Instrument on record: Illumina HiSeq 1500. TCRdb cleaned the public reads at Q25 with fastp, built clones with MiXCR and kept in-frame beta chains. One record per CDR3 amino acid sequence lists the most common genes and DNA. This sample holds around 450,000 distinct CDR3 sequences; about 33% were observed only once. The ten top clones hold about 13% of the sample.

This clonotype originated in a human donor in good health (CMV status not recorded). Some clones in this sample may be carry-over from other donors' samples. The receptor chain draws on TRBV20-1 and TRBJ2-3; TRBD2 matches 7 bases in the middle. Sample: PBMCs. The nucleotide sequence reads TGCAGTGCGGACACTAGCGCGGACACAGATACGCAGTATTTT. It is translated as CSADTSADTDTQYF.